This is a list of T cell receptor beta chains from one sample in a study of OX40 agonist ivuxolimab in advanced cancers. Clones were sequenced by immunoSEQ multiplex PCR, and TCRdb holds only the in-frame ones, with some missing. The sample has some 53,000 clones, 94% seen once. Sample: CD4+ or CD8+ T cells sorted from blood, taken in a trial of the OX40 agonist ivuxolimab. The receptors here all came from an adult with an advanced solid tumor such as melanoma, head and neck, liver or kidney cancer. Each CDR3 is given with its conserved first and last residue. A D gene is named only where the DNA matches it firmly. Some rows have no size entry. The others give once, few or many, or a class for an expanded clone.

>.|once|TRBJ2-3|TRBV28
CASSVGLSTDTQYF
TGTGCCAGCAGCGTGGGACTCAGCACAGATACGCAGTATTTT
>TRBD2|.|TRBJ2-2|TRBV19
CASSIEGREATTGELFF
TGTGCCAGTAGTATAGAAGGGCGGGAGGCGACAACCGGGGAGCTGTTTTTT
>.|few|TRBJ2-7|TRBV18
CASSPGPWGEQYF
TGTGCCAGCTCACCGGGGCCCTGGGGGGAGCAGTACTTC
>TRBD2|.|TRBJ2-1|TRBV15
CATSTSGRANEQFF
TGTGCCACCAGCACTAGCGGGAGGGCCAATGAGCAGTTCTTC
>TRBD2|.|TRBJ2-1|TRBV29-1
CSVGLADTKYNEQFF
TGCAGCGTCGGACTAGCGGACACTAAGTACAATGAGCAGTTCTTC
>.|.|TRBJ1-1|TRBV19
CASRAQLGYTEAFF
TGTGCCAGTAGGGCACAACTGGGTTACACTGAAGCTTTCTTT
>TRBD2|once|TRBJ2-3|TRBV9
CASSGSGWGTDTQYF
TGTGCCAGCAGCGGTAGCGGGTGGGGCACAGATACGCAGTATTTT
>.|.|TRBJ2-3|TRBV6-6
CASRTDFDTQYF
TGTGCCAGCAGGACCGATTTTGATACGCAGTATTTT
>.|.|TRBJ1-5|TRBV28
CASSSRLGNQPQHF
TGTGCCAGCAGTTCCCGACTAGGGAATCAGCCCCAGCATTTT
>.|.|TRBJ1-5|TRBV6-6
CASSARSVSPQHF
TGTGCCAGCAGTGCCCGGTCAGTATCGCCCCAGCATTTT
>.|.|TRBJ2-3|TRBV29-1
CSVEGLREGSTDTQYF
TGCAGCGTTGAAGGGTTGAGGGAAGGGAGCACAGATACGCAGTATTTT
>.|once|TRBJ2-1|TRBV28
CATLTTESHNEQFF
TGTGCCACACTCACGACAGAGAGCCACAATGAGCAGTTCTTC
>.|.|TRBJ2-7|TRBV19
CASSLGLEVWNEQYF
TGTGCCAGTAGCCTCGGGTTGGAGGTATGGAACGAGCAGTACTTC
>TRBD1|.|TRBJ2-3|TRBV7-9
CASSTPGTGGTDTQYF
TGTGCCAGCAGCACCCCCGGGACAGGGGGTACAGATACGCAGTATTTT
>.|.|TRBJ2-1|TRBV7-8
CASSATPGAGYNEQFF
TGTGCCAGCAGCGCAACACCGGGAGCCGGCTACAATGAGCAGTTCTTC
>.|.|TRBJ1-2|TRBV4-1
CASSQGDRGYTF
TGCGCCAGCAGCCAAGGAGATAGGGGCTACACCTTC
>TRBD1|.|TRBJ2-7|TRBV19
CASSNTGVGEQYF
TGTGCCAGTAGTAACACAGGGGTTGGTGAGCAGTACTTC
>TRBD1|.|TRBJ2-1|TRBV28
CASSYRDRGSIEQFF
TGTGCCAGCAGCTACCGGGACAGGGGTTCAATTGAGCAGTTCTTC
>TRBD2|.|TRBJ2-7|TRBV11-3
CASSFGSGGYEQYF
TGTGCCAGCAGCTTCGGTAGCGGGGGGTACGAGCAGTACTTC
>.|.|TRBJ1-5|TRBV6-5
CASSYGEFQPQHF
TGTGCCAGCAGTTATGGGGAATTCCAGCCCCAGCATTTT
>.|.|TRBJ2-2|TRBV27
CASSPGPPGTGELFF
TGTGCCAGCAGCCCTGGACCCCCGGGCACCGGGGAGCTGTTTTTT
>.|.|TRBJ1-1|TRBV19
CASSMPGYTEAFF
TGTGCCAGTAGTATGCCGGGGTACACTGAAGCTTTCTTT
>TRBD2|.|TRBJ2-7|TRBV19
CASSITSGTYEQYF
TGTGCCAGTAGTATAACTAGCGGGACGTACGAGCAGTACTTC
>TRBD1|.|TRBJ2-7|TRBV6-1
CASSVHTGGADRGLYEQYF
TGTGCCAGCAGTGTCCACACCGGGGGAGCGGACAGGGGGCTCTACGAGCAGTACTTC
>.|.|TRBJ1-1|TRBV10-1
CASSRTGLNTEAFF
TGCGCCAGCAGTCGGACCGGGCTGAACACTGAAGCTTTCTTT
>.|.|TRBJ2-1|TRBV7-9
CASSSNEQFF
TGTGCCAGCAGCTCCAATGAGCAGTTCTTC
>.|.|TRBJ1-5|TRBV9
CASSESGHPNQPQHF
TGTGCCAGCAGCGAATCGGGACACCCCAATCAGCCCCAGCATTTT
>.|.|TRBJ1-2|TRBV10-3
CAISEVDGYTF
TGTGCCATCAGTGAGGTTGATGGCTACACCTTC
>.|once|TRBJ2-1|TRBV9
CASSEGFMGSYNEQFF
TGTGCCAGCAGCGAGGGATTTATGGGCTCCTACAATGAGCAGTTCTTC
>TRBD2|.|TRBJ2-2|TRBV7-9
CASSQLALANTGELFF
TGTGCCAGCAGCCAACTAGCGCTCGCGAACACTGGGGAGCTGTTTTTT
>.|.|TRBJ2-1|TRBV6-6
CASRDRVHNEQFF
TGTGCCAGCAGGGACCGGGTCCACAATGAGCAGTTCTTC
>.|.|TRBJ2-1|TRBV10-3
CAISEGDIGNEQFF
TGTGCCATCAGTGAAGGTGACATCGGCAATGAGCAGTTCTTC